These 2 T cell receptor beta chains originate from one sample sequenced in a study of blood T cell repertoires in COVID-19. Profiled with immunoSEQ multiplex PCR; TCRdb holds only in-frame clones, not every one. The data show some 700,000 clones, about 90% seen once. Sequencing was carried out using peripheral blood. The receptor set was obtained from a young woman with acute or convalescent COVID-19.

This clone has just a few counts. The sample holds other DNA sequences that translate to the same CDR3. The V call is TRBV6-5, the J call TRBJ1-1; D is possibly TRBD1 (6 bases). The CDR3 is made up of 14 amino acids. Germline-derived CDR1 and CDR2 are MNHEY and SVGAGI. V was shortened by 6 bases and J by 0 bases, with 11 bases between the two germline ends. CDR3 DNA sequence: TGTGCCAGCAGGTTAAGGGGGATGAACACTGAAGCTTTCTTT. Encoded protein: CASRLRGMNTEAFF.

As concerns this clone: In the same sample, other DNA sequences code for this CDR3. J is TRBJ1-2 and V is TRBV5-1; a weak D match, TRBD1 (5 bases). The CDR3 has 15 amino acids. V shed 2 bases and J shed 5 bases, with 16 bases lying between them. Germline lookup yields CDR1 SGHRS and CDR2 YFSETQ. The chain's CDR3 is CASSFTPGLTYGYTF. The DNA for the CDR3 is TGCGCCAGCAGCTTCACTCCGGGACTCACTTATGGCTACACCTTC.